The rows below give T cell receptor beta chains drawn from one sample of a study of shared clonotypes between healthy human individuals. Assay: immunoSEQ multiplex PCR; the TCRdb copy retains only in-frame clones and omits some. The sample carries about 600,000 clones, 95% to 98% recorded once. The source material was naive CD8+ T cells sorted from blood. The receptors shown here come from a man aged 25-40 years in good health. CDR3s include the opening cysteine and the closing phenylalanine or tryptophan. D genes are given only for firm matches. Rows may omit the clone size; those that give it use once, few, many or a size class.

>TRBV6-6|.|.|TRBJ1-5
CASSLIQESNQPQHF
TGTGCCAGCAGTTTGATACAGGAAAGCAATCAGCCCCAGCATTTT
>TRBV20-1|.|.|TRBJ2-3
CSAMTDTQYF
TGCAGTGCTATGACAGATACGCAGTATTTT
>TRBV7-7|.|TRBD2|TRBJ2-1
CASSLSGGNEQFF
TGTGCCAGCAGCTTGAGCGGGGGCAATGAGCAGTTCTTC
>TRBV7-6|.|.|TRBJ2-1
CASSLPGGANEQFF
TGTGCCAGCAGCTTACCTGGGGGCGCTAATGAGCAGTTCTTC
>TRBV5-1|.|.|TRBJ2-3
CASSFWGARTDTQYF
TGCGCCAGCAGCTTTTGGGGGGCGCGAACAGATACGCAGTATTTT
>TRBV4-1|.|TRBD2|TRBJ2-3
CASSQEGAGGGPDTQYF
TGCGCCAGCAGCCAAGAGGGAGCGGGAGGAGGCCCAGATACGCAGTATTTT
>TRBV28|.|.|TRBJ1-1
CASANWARRDTEAFF
TGTGCCAGCGCGAACTGGGCAAGGAGGGACACTGAAGCTTTCTTT
>TRBV6-5|.|.|TRBJ1-2
CASSNPGQLPYGYTF
TGTGCCAGCAGCAATCCCGGACAACTCCCCTATGGCTACACCTTC
>TRBV2|.|.|TRBJ1-2
CASSETGLDYGYTF
TGTGCCAGCAGTGAAACGGGCCTCGACTATGGCTACACCTTC
>TRBV29-1|.|.|TRBJ1-1
CSVRTNTEAFF
TGCAGCGTTCGCACAAACACTGAAGCTTTCTTT
>TRBV7-2|.|.|TRBJ1-5
CASSLGYNQPQHF
TGTGCCAGCAGCTTAGGGTACAATCAGCCCCAGCATTTT
>TRBV15|few|.|TRBJ1-1
CATSIRTGNTEAFF
TGTGCCACCAGCATAAGGACTGGGAACACTGAAGCTTTCTTT
>TRBV9|once|.|TRBJ1-1
CASSVVGTKNTEAFF
TGTGCCAGCAGCGTAGTGGGAACCAAGAACACTGAAGCTTTCTTT
>TRBV6-1|.|TRBD2|TRBJ2-3
CASSSLAGGTDTQYF
TGTGCCAGCAGTTCCCTAGCGGGAGGCACAGATACGCAGTATTTT
>TRBV15|.|TRBD1|TRBJ2-3
CATSRVLVQGRTDTQYF
TGTGCCACCAGCAGAGTCCTCGTACAGGGGCGCACAGATACGCAGTATTTT
>TRBV10-1|.|.|TRBJ2-2
CASSTNRNTGELFF
TGCGCCAGCAGTACGAACAGGAACACCGGGGAGCTGTTTTTT
>TRBV21-1|.|.|TRBJ1-1
CARGGENTEAFF
TGTGCCAGGGGAGGAGAGAACACTGAAGCTTTCTTT
>TRBV13|.|.|TRBJ2-4
CASSHQNIQYF
TGTGCCAGCAGCCATCAAAACATTCAGTACTTC
>TRBV14|.|TRBD2|TRBJ2-1
CASSQALGLLNEQFF
TGTGCCAGCAGCCAAGCGCTGGGACTACTCAATGAGCAGTTCTTC
>TRBV6-5|once|.|TRBJ2-7
CASSPMAAIPYEQYF
TGTGCCAGCAGCCCAATGGCGGCTATCCCCTACGAGCAGTACTTC
>TRBV29-1|once|TRBD2|TRBJ2-1
CSVAGWTGSGLAETPSYNEQFF
TGCAGCGTTGCAGGCTGGACAGGGTCAGGACTAGCGGAAACACCTTCCTACAATGAGCAGTTCTTC
>TRBV7-9|.|.|TRBJ1-3
CASSPRAQLHGNTIYF
TGTGCCAGCAGCCCACGAGCTCAACTCCATGGAAACACCATATATTTT
>TRBV21-1|.|.|TRBJ2-5
CASPDTVRSGRALETQYF
TGTGCCAGCCCCGATACCGTTAGGAGCGGGAGGGCCTTAGAGACCCAGTACTTC
>TRBV30|.|.|TRBJ2-1
CAWSVGPDEQFF
TGTGCCTGGAGTGTAGGGCCCGATGAGCAGTTCTTC
>TRBV29-1|once|.|TRBJ1-1
CSAIGAQRGEAFF
TGCAGCGCTATCGGGGCACAACGAGGGGAAGCTTTCTTT
>TRBV7-9|.|TRBD2|TRBJ2-1
CASSSRGGREALGDEQFF
TGTGCCAGCAGCTCCCGGGGGGGGCGGGAGGCACTCGGGGATGAGCAGTTCTTC
>TRBV14|.|TRBD1|TRBJ1-4
CASSIRQGKLFF
TGTGCCAGCAGCATAAGACAGGGAAAACTGTTTTTT
>TRBV2|.|TRBD2|TRBJ2-5
CASSLGLAGGETQYF
TGTGCCAGCAGTTTGGGACTAGCGGGAGGAGAGACCCAGTACTTC
>TRBV7-8|.|TRBD2|TRBJ2-3
CASSIGLAGTTDTQYF
TGTGCCAGCAGCATAGGACTAGCGGGAACCACAGATACGCAGTATTTT
>TRBV6-1|once|.|TRBJ1-1
CASSDPRGAFF
TGTGCCAGCAGTGACCCCCGCGGAGCTTTCTTT
>TRBV4-1|.|.|TRBJ1-5
CASSQEWQIDQPQHF
TGCGCCAGCAGCCAAGAGTGGCAGATCGATCAGCCCCAGCATTTT
>TRBV7-9|.|.|TRBJ2-7
CASSLVQYEQYF
TGTGCCAGCAGCTTAGTTCAATACGAGCAGTACTTC
>TRBV7-9|.|.|TRBJ2-7
CASSLYGRSYEQYF
TGTGCCAGCAGCTTATACGGGAGATCCTACGAGCAGTACTTC
>TRBV27|.|.|TRBJ2-7
CASSFRGTTYEQYF
TGTGCCAGCAGTTTCCGGGGGACGACCTACGAGCAGTACTTC
>TRBV28|.|.|TRBJ1-3
CASSFFGSSGNTIYF
TGTGCCAGCAGTTTCTTCGGGTCCTCTGGAAACACCATATATTTT
>TRBV9|.|.|TRBJ1-1
CASSGGGSEAFF
TGTGCCAGCAGCGGCGGAGGCTCCGAAGCTTTCTTT
>TRBV28|.|.|TRBJ2-1
CASSLPPRHDRRNNEQFF
TGTGCCAGCAGTTTACCCCCCCGGCACGATCGCCGAAACAATGAGCAGTTCTTC
>TRBV29-1|.|.|TRBJ2-1
CSVEPLAETSYNEQFF
TGCAGCGTTGAACCGTTAGCGGAAACCTCCTACAATGAGCAGTTCTTC
>TRBV11-2|.|.|TRBJ1-4
CASSQPAGLNEKLFF
TGTGCCAGCAGCCAACCCGCGGGGCTTAATGAAAAACTGTTTTTT
>TRBV11-1|.|.|TRBJ2-4
CASSFGTAAKNIQYF
TGTGCCAGCAGCTTTGGGACGGCAGCCAAAAACATTCAGTACTTC
>TRBV29-1|.|TRBD2|TRBJ2-7
CSVEEGTSGTYEQYF
TGCAGCGTTGAAGAGGGTACTAGCGGTACCTACGAGCAGTACTTC
>TRBV7-2|.|.|TRBJ2-1
CASSLNRGDEQFF
TGTGCCAGCAGCTTAAATAGGGGTGATGAGCAGTTCTTC
>TRBV12-5|.|.|TRBJ2-7
CASGFGSGREQYF
TGTGCTAGTGGTTTTGGAAGCGGGCGGGAGCAGTACTTC
>TRBV5-1|.|.|TRBJ2-1
CAGSGKANEQFF
TGCGCCGGCTCAGGGAAGGCGAATGAGCAGTTCTTC
>TRBV5-6|.|.|TRBJ1-3
CASSLAAAGNTIYF
TGTGCCAGCAGCTTGGCGGCAGCAGGAAACACCATATATTTT
>TRBV7-8|.|.|TRBJ1-1
CASSLAQSGFNTEAFF
TGTGCCAGCAGCTTAGCGCAATCAGGATTTAACACTGAAGCTTTCTTT
>TRBV11-3|.|TRBD2|TRBJ2-1
CASSPGGDEQFF
TGTGCCAGCAGCCCCGGGGGGGATGAGCAGTTCTTC
>TRBV28|.|.|TRBJ2-7
CASSLNPGPSTYEQYF
TGTGCCAGCAGTTTAAACCCAGGGCCCTCGACCTACGAGCAGTACTTC
>TRBV27|.|TRBD1|TRBJ2-7
CASGDRAYEQYF
TGTGCCAGCGGGGACAGGGCCTACGAGCAGTACTTC
>TRBV19|.|TRBD2|TRBJ2-7
CASSMRPPGLGSHEQYF
TGTGCCAGTAGTATGAGACCTCCGGGACTAGGTTCCCACGAGCAGTACTTC
>TRBV27|.|.|TRBJ2-1
CASKPTPSSYNEQFF
TGTGCCAGCAAACCGACACCGAGCTCCTACAATGAGCAGTTCTTC
>TRBV5-1|.|TRBD1|TRBJ1-2
CASSVTGGQDGYTF
TGCGCCAGCAGCGTTACAGGGGGCCAGGACGGCTACACCTTC
>TRBV6-5|.|.|TRBJ1-1
CASVLTDGEAFF
TGTGCCAGTGTGTTGACGGACGGTGAAGCTTTCTTT
>TRBV2|once|TRBD1|TRBJ1-2
CAIHRTGADRGYTF
TGTGCCATCCATAGGACAGGGGCAGATCGAGGCTACACCTTC
>TRBV14|once|TRBD1|TRBJ2-7
CASSHYPQGAGYEQYF
TGTGCCAGCAGCCACTACCCCCAGGGGGCTGGATACGAGCAGTACTTC